The 21 T cell receptor beta chains given below trace back to one sample, sequenced in a study of CD8+ T cells in alopecia areata. RNA was extracted and reverse transcribed into cDNA as the sequencing template. The assay was immunoSEQ multiplex PCR, and TCRdb's table has in-frame clones only and misses some. The sample contains roughly 150,000 clones, around 87% of which appear only once. Sequencing used CD8+ T cells sorted from blood, obtained at week 0. Receptors originate from a human donor with alopecia areata.

The rearrangement links TRBV9 to TRBJ2-6; D may correspond to TRBD1 or TRBD2 (5 bases each). Trimming left V 5 bases short and J 1 base short, with 13 bases between. The CDR3 loop spans 16 amino acids. CDR1 and CDR2 from the germline V gene are SGDLS and YYNGEE. The CDR3 is CASRGPPGSGANVLTF. The DNA for the CDR3 is TGTGCCAGCAGGGGACCCCCGGGGTCTGGGGCCAACGTCCTGACTTTC.

The chain uses TRBV25-1 and TRBJ2-7; no clear D. Germline CDR1 and CDR2: MGHDK and SYGVNS. The CDR3 consists of 11 residues. V gave up 3 bases and J gave up 7 bases, with 7 bases separating them. Written as DNA, the CDR3 is TGTGCCAGCAGTGATTACCCTGAGCAGTACTTC. The encoded protein is CASSDYPEQYF.

The V call is TRBV7-9, the J call TRBJ2-1, with 7 bases that match TRBD2. This CDR3 region has 16 residues. With V trimmed by 5 bases and J by 0 bases, 7 bases remained unmatched. CDR1 SEHNR and CDR2 FQNEAQ come from the germline V gene (reference sequence). CDR3 nucleotides: TGTGCCAGCAGCCTTCCTCGGACTAGCTCCTACAATGAGCAGTTCTTC. Translated, it gives CASSLPRTSSYNEQFF.

The chain is built from TRBV5-1 and TRBJ2-7; D may be TRBD2 (6 bases). Looked up from germline, CDR1 is SGHRS and CDR2 is YFSETQ. The CDR3 consists of 14 residues. V gave up 2 bases and J gave up 2 bases, with 11 bases separating them. The CDR3 DNA reads TGCGCCAGCAGCTTTTTGGGGAGGACCTACGAGCAGTACTTC. Amino acids: CASSFLGRTYEQYF.

The J gene is TRBJ2-1, the V gene TRBV4-1, with TRBD1 as a possible D gene (6 bases). The germline CDR1 and CDR2 sequences are MGHRA and YSYEKL. The CDR3 is 14 amino acids. Trimming took 4 bases from V and 5 from J, leaving 12 bases between them. The CDR3 bases are TGCGCCAGCAGCCCCAGGGGACCCAACAATGAGCAGTTCTTC. This sequence encodes CASSPRGPNNEQFF.

The chain combines TRBV29-1 with TRBJ2-1; TRBD2 might be the D (5 bases). Trimming left V 3 bases short and J 9 bases short, with 12 bases between. This CDR3 region has 12 residues. The V gene's germline CDR1 is SQVTM and CDR2 ANQGSEA. CDR3 coding DNA: TGCAGCGTTGACGAGGGTGTAAGTGAGCAGTTCTTC. Translation: CSVDEGVSEQFF.

The chain couples TRBV7-6 to TRBJ2-7, with no clear D. This CDR3 spans 12 amino acids. V gave up 3 bases and J gave up 6 bases, with 9 bases separating them. CDR1 is SGHVS and CDR2 is FNYEAQ in the germline V gene. Here the CDR3 reads CASSFGGSEQYF. CDR3 DNA: TGTGCCAGCAGCTTCGGCGGCTCCGAGCAGTACTTC.

The J gene is TRBJ2-1, the V gene TRBV6-5; D remains ambiguous. Germline V gives CDR1 MNHEY, CDR2 SVGAGI. V dropped 0 bases and J dropped 7 bases, with 16 bases sitting between them. The CDR3 is 16 residues long. CDR3 coding DNA: TGTGCCAGCAGTTACTCAGACCCCCGATACAATAATGAGCAGTTCTTC. It yields the protein CASSYSDPRYNNEQFF.

The chain joins TRBV5-6 to TRBJ2-3, with D hard to call. The CDR3 has 14 amino acids. Germline CDR1 reads SGHDT; CDR2 reads YYEEEE. Trimming pared 0 bases from V and 0 bases from J, leaving 5 bases between. This CDR3 is CASSLGVSTDTQYF. The CDR3 coding sequence is TGTGCCAGCAGCTTGGGGGTTAGCACAGATACGCAGTATTTT.

This clone came up once. The CDR3 nucleotides read TGTGCCAGCAAGTGGGGGACAGGCTATGGCTACACCTTC. Translating gives CASKWGTGYGYTF. V usage is TRBV5-6 and J usage is TRBJ1-2; TRBD1 matches 8 bases. Germline CDR1 is SGHDT and CDR2 is YYEEEE. V shed 6 bases and J 4 bases; nucleotides not matched to a gene: 5. The CDR3 has 13 residues.

The rearrangement links TRBV4-3 to TRBJ2-1, with D possibly matching TRBD2 (6 bases). Germline V lookup: CDR1 LGHNA, CDR2 YSLEER. The CDR3 has 13 amino acids. V dropped 0 bases and J dropped 10 bases, with 10 bases sitting between them. The CDR3 region is CASSQDNLAEQFF. CDR3 nucleotides: TGCGCCAGCAGCCAAGATAACCTAGCGGAGCAGTTCTTC.

The rearrangement uses TRBV6-4 and TRBJ2-1, with TRBD1 as a possible D gene (6 bases). There are 16 residues in the CDR3. Germline V gives CDR1 MRHNA, CDR2 SNTAGT. Trimming removed 6 bases at V and 0 bases at J, with 15 bases between. CDR3 in amino acids: CASRPQGLSSYNEQFF. In DNA form, the CDR3 reads TGTGCCAGCAGGCCACAGGGCCTGAGCTCCTACAATGAGCAGTTCTTC.

This clone has just one count. The chain joins TRBV9 to TRBJ2-6, with 9 bases matching TRBD1. This CDR3 has 17 amino acids. Trimming removed 0 bases from V and 3 bases from J; junction bases left unmatched: 4. Germline CDR1 reads SGDLS; CDR2 reads YYNGEE. In nucleotides, the CDR3 is TGTGCCAGCAGCGTAGCGGGACAGGGACGTGGGGCCAACGTCCTGACTTTC. Protein: CASSVAGQGRGANVLTF. Together with reference TRBV9 and TRBJ2-6, the CDR3 gives the full variable domain: DSGVTQTPKHLITATGQRVTLRCSPRSGDLSVYWYQQSLDQGLQFLIQYYNGEERAKGNILERFSAQQFPDLHSELNLSSLELGDSALYFCASSVAGQGRGANVLTFGAGSRLTVL.

This sequence joins TRBV7-6 and TRBJ2-1; D is unresolved. Trimming took 3 bases from V and 9 from J, leaving 12 bases between them. This CDR3 is 13 amino acids long. Germline V CDR1 and CDR2: SGHVS, FNYEAQ. CDR3 in DNA: TGTGCCAGCAGCTTCCTAGAGGAAGTTGAGCAGTTCTTC. It translates to CASSFLEEVEQFF.

The V gene is TRBV19, the J gene TRBJ1-1; TRBD1 agrees at 7 bases. Germline V gene data show CDR1 as LNHDA and CDR2 as SQIVND (reference sequence). CDR3 length equals 14 residues. J was trimmed by 2 bases and V by 5 bases; bases with no gene match: 5. DNA of the CDR3: TGTGCCAGTAGTTCCCGGGACAGCAACACTGAAGCTTTCTTT. It specifies CASSSRDSNTEAFF.

The chain has TRBV4-1 and TRBJ2-7; possible D gene TRBD1, 6 bases. The CDR3 has 21 residues. Trimming left V 0 bases short and J 3 bases short, with 30 bases between. The germline V gene has CDR1 MGHRA and CDR2 YSYEKL. CDR3 DNA: TGCGCCAGCAGCCAAGATAATCGATTAGGTCGGGGAACAGGGCCCTTCTACGAGCAGTACTTC. This gives the protein CASSQDNRLGRGTGPFYEQYF.

The genes are TRBV2 and TRBJ2-5; unclear D gene. Trimming removed 1 base from V and 1 base from J, with 7 bases in between. The V gene's germline CDR1 is SNHLY and CDR2 FYNNEI. The CDR3 has 14 amino acids. CDR3 region: CASSEDDLQETQYF. The CDR3 DNA follows: TGTGCCAGCAGTGAAGATGACCTCCAAGAGACCCAGTACTTC.

The chain carries TRBV14 and TRBJ2-3, with 13 bases aligning to TRBD2. CDR3 length: 20 amino acids. CDR1 SGHDN and CDR2 FVKESK come from the germline V gene. Trimming took 1 base from V and 2 from J; bases not matched to a gene: 12. This chain's CDR3 is CASSQVGLAGDPIPTDTQYF. Here the CDR3 DNA reads TGTGCCAGCAGCCAAGTTGGACTAGCGGGAGACCCAATACCCACAGATACGCAGTATTTT.

The rearrangement links TRBV19 to TRBJ1-5; 7 bases map to TRBD1. The CDR3 spans 13 residues. With 9 bases clipped from V and 4 bases from J, the junction kept 6 bases outside the gene matches. Germline V gene sequence: CDR1 LNHDA, CDR2 SQIVND (reference sequence). CDR3 in amino acids: CASLRGWNQPQHF. The CDR3 region has the DNA TGTGCCAGCCTCAGGGGGTGGAATCAGCCCCAGCATTTT.

V is TRBV6-1 and J is TRBJ2-7; D might be TRBD1 or TRBD2, each matching 5 bases. The V gene's germline CDR1 is MNHNS and CDR2 SASEGT. V was trimmed by 7 bases and J by 6 bases, leaving 16 bases between them. The CDR3 is made up of 13 amino acids. In DNA, the CDR3 is TGTGCCAGCATCGCGGACAACAGCGGCGAGCAGTACTTC. This codes for CASIADNSGEQYF.

This clone was seen only once. The J gene is TRBJ1-2, the V gene TRBV7-9; D might be TRBD1 (6 bases). This CDR3 has 12 residues. V dropped 10 bases and J dropped 5 bases, with 14 bases sitting between them. Germline V lookup: CDR1 SEHNR, CDR2 FQNEAQ (reference sequence). CDR3 in amino acids: CATPDRTYGYTF. CDR3 nucleotides: TGTGCCACCCCGGACAGAACTTATGGCTACACCTTC.